Listed below are T cell receptor beta chains from one sample, sequenced in a study of neoadjuvant nivolumab and ipilimumab in lung cancer. Profiled with immunoSEQ multiplex PCR; TCRdb holds only in-frame clones, not every one. The table shows some 6,500 clones, with 65% to 85% occurring only once. The material sequenced was tumor tissue, taken after neoadjuvant nivolumab, alone or with ipilimumab, at or shortly before surgery. These receptor sequences come from an adult with non-small cell lung cancer. The CDR3 runs from the conserved cysteine through the conserved F or W. Fields, in order: J gene, D gene, CDR3 length, clone size, V gene, CDR3 protein, CDR3 DNA. D genes are given only for firm matches. Size tells how often a clone was seen (once, few, many) or the class of an expanded clone, and some rows leave it out.

TRBJ2-2 | TRBD1 | 13 | few | TRBV11-2 | CASRYTGGGELFF | TGTGCCAGCAGATATACAGGGGGCGGGGAGCTGTTTTTT
TRBJ2-7 | TRBD2 | 15 | once | TRBV6-5 | CASRNGREGPYEQYF | TGTGCCAGCAGGAACGGGCGGGAGGGCCCCTACGAGCAGTACTTC
TRBJ2-7 | . | 15 | . | TRBV5-4 | CASSLPDTLLNEQYF | TGTGCCAGCAGCTTACCAGATACCCTCCTTAACGAGCAGTACTTC
TRBJ2-2 | . | 11 | . | TRBV29-1 | CSATTPGELFF | TGCAGCGCGACTACGCCCGGGGAGCTGTTTTTT
TRBJ1-2 | . | 11 | . | TRBV20-1 | CSAQVVDGYTF | TGCAGTGCCCAGGTAGTTGATGGCTACACCTTC
TRBJ2-7 | . | 18 | few | TRBV4-1 | CASSQGVLGGGSHHEQYF | TGCGCCAGCAGCCAAGGAGTTTTAGGAGGGGGTAGTCACCACGAGCAGTACTTC
TRBJ1-1 | . | 12 | few | TRBV5-4 | CASSLGGPEAFF | TGTGCCAGCAGCTTGGGGGGCCCTGAAGCTTTCTTT
TRBJ1-1 | TRBD1 | 14 | . | TRBV2 | CASSSQGANTEAFF | TGTGCCAGCAGTTCACAGGGGGCGAACACTGAAGCTTTCTTT
TRBJ2-7 | TRBD2 | 15 | . | TRBV28 | CASRISGGSSYEQYF | TGTGCCAGCAGGATTAGCGGGGGCAGCTCCTACGAGCAGTACTTC
TRBJ1-2 | TRBD1 | 13 | . | TRBV27 | CASSLRGTDGYTF | TGTGCCAGCAGTTTGAGGGGGACAGATGGCTACACCTTC
TRBJ2-2 | TRBD2 | 14 | . | TRBV6-4 | CASKRLAGPGELFF | TGTGCCAGCAAGAGACTAGCGGGTCCCGGGGAGCTGTTTTTT
TRBJ1-1 | . | 14 | . | TRBV27 | CATKARGTIGTAFF | TGTGCCACGAAGGCCAGGGGCACAATCGGTACGGCTTTCTTT
TRBJ1-1 | . | 17 | few | TRBV28 | CASSLARSIGRGIRAFF | TGTGCCAGCAGTTTGGCACGAAGTATAGGTAGGGGGATCCGAGCTTTCTTT
TRBJ1-1 | . | 16 | . | TRBV28 | CASSLPRGGAVTEAFF | TGTGCCAGCAGTTTACCCCGGGGAGGGGCGGTCACTGAAGCTTTCTTT
TRBJ2-5 | . | 13 | . | TRBV18 | CASSPGPEETQYF | TGTGCCAGCTCACCAGGCCCGGAAGAGACCCAGTACTTC
TRBJ1-2 | TRBD1 | 15 | once | TRBV4-1 | CASSPPGQVNYGYTF | TGCGCCAGCAGCCCGCCGGGACAGGTTAACTATGGCTACACCTTC
TRBJ1-1 | . | 14 | . | TRBV7-9 | CASSAGTSDTEAFF | TGTGCCAGCAGCGCCGGGACATCCGACACTGAAGCTTTCTTT
TRBJ1-5 | . | 16 | . | TRBV19 | CASSIDHGGPGQPQHF | TGTGCCAGTAGTATAGATCATGGGGGGCCGGGGCAGCCCCAGCATTTT
TRBJ2-7 | TRBD1 | 14 | . | TRBV5-6 | CASSLQGIAYEQYF | TGTGCCAGCAGCTTACAGGGGATAGCCTACGAGCAGTACTTC
TRBJ2-2 | . | 18 | . | TRBV4-1 | CASSQEMGLAANTGELFF | TGCGCCAGCAGCCAAGAAATGGGTCTAGCTGCGAACACCGGGGAGCTGTTTTTT
TRBJ2-5 | . | 15 | . | TRBV11-2 | CASSLDDGWSETQYF | TGTGCCAGCAGCTTAGATGATGGGTGGTCAGAGACCCAGTACTTC
TRBJ2-3 | TRBD2 | 16 | few | TRBV5-1 | CASSSLGTSGTDTQYF | TGCGCCAGCAGCTCCCTTGGGACTAGCGGCACAGATACGCAGTATTTT
TRBJ1-1 | . | 14 | . | TRBV19 | CASSIAGAGTEAFF | TGTGCCAGTAGTATAGCCGGGGCTGGCACTGAAGCTTTCTTT
TRBJ2-7 | TRBD2 | 15 | medium-sized | TRBV28 | CASSLLSSGSYEQYF | TGTGCCAGCAGTTTACTATCTAGCGGGAGTTACGAGCAGTACTTC
TRBJ2-7 | . | 14 | . | TRBV5-7 | CASSYHKGTDEQYF | TGTGCCAGCAGCTATCACAAGGGTACGGACGAGCAGTACTTC
TRBJ2-1 | TRBD2 | 16 | . | TRBV7-3 | CASSLVWTSDPSEQFF | TGTGCCAGCAGCTTAGTCTGGACTAGCGACCCATCGGAGCAGTTCTTC
TRBJ2-2 | . | 16 | . | TRBV5-1 | CASSSILGRGAGELFF | TGCGCCAGCAGCTCCATCCTTGGGCGGGGCGCCGGGGAGCTGTTTTTT
TRBJ2-5 | . | 11 | . | TRBV11-1 | CASRNSGTQYF | TGTGCCAGCAGAAACTCGGGGACCCAGTACTTC
TRBJ1-2 | TRBD1 | 15 | . | TRBV13 | CASSSPGQSNYGYTF | TGTGCCAGCAGTTCCCCGGGACAGAGTAACTATGGCTACACCTTC
TRBJ2-3 | TRBD2 | 18 | few | TRBV18 | CASSPLPSGRGLTDTQYF | TGTGCCAGCTCACCACTCCCTAGCGGGAGGGGTCTCACAGATACGCAGTATTTT
TRBJ1-1 | . | 14 | . | TRBV7-9 | CASSTRRAGTEAFF | TGTGCCAGCAGCACTCGCAGGGCGGGTACTGAAGCTTTCTTT
TRBJ2-1 | . | 16 | once | TRBV9 | CASSVAGRNSYNEQFF | TGTGCCAGCAGCGTAGCCGGGCGGAACTCCTACAATGAGCAGTTCTTC
TRBJ2-5 | TRBD2 | 16 | . | TRBV5-1 | CASSLGGLAGEETQYF | TGCGCCAGCAGCTTGGGCGGACTAGCTGGGGAAGAGACCCAGTACTTC
TRBJ2-5 | . | 12 | . | TRBV2 | CASSRYQETQYF | TGTGCCTCTTCTCGGTACCAAGAGACCCAGTACTTC
TRBJ2-7 | . | 14 | . | TRBV6-5 | CASSYNRANYEQYF | TGTGCCAGCAGTTATAACAGGGCGAATTACGAGCAGTACTTC
TRBJ2-1 | . | 16 | . | TRBV4-2 | CASSLLLTGPYNEQFF | TGTGCCAGCAGCCTCCTTCTAACGGGACCCTACAATGAGCAGTTCTTC
TRBJ1-5 | . | 13 | . | TRBV12-5 | CASGLGGDQPQHF | TGTGCTAGTGGTTTGGGCGGTGATCAGCCCCAGCATTTT
TRBJ2-7 | . | 15 | . | TRBV7-6 | CASSRDAHFDYEQYF | TGTGCCAGCAGCCGGGACGCCCATTTTGACTACGAGCAGTACTTC
TRBJ1-1 | . | 15 | . | TRBV9 | CASSATPAMNTEAFF | TGTGCCAGCAGCGCTACTCCAGCTATGAACACTGAAGCTTTCTTT
TRBJ1-1 | . | 15 | . | TRBV4-1 | CASSQTTVSSTEAFF | TGCGCCAGCAGCCAGACGACAGTGTCAAGCACTGAAGCTTTCTTT
TRBJ2-2 | . | 14 | . | TRBV7-8 | CASSATTNTGELFF | TGTGCCAGCAGCGCAACAACGAACACCGGGGAGCTGTTTTTT
TRBJ2-7 | TRBD2 | 15 | . | TRBV28 | CASCPTSGRSGEQYF | TGTGCCAGCTGCCCGACTAGCGGGAGATCGGGGGAGCAGTACTTC
TRBJ1-2 | . | 13 | . | TRBV2 | CASIWDNSYGYTF | TGTGCCAGCATTTGGGACAATTCGTACGGCTACACCTTC
TRBJ2-5 | TRBD1 | 15 | . | TRBV7-2 | CASSWDRSSQETQYF | TGTGCCAGCAGCTGGGACAGGTCGTCGCAAGAGACCCAGTACTTC
TRBJ1-5 | TRBD1 | 17 | . | TRBV28 | CASSLPGGQGADQPQHF | TGTGCCAGCAGTTTACCCGGAGGTCAGGGGGCAGATCAGCCCCAGCATTTT
TRBJ2-3 | . | 17 | . | TRBV5-1 | CASSLAGRGISSDTQYF | TGCGCCAGCAGCTTGGCCGGGCGCGGGATCAGCTCAGATACGCAGTATTTT
TRBJ2-7 | TRBD1 | 13 | . | TRBV18 | CASSLRQGYEQYF | TGTGCCAGCTCACTGAGACAGGGCTACGAGCAGTACTTC
TRBJ1-5 | . | 15 | . | TRBV28 | CASSLWGGGNQPQHF | TGTGCCAGCAGTCTTTGGGGGGGCGGCAATCAGCCCCAGCATTTT
TRBJ2-1 | TRBD1 | 19 | . | TRBV10-3 | CAIRIDRGDSGGAYNEQFF | TGTGCCATCAGGATAGACAGGGGAGATAGCGGAGGGGCTTACAATGAGCAGTTCTTC